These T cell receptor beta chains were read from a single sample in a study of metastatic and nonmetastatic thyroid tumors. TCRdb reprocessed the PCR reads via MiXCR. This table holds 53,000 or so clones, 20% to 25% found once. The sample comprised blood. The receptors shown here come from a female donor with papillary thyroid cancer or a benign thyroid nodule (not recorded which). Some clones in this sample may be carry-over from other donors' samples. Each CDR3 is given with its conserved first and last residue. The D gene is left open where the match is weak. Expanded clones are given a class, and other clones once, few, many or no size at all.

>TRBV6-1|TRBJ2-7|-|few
TGTGCCAGCAGTGAATCCACGGCCGAGCATTACTTC
CASSESTAEHYF
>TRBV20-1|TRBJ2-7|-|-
TGCAGTGCTAGTAGGGACATCATCTCCTACGAGCAGTACTTC
CSASRDIISYEQYF
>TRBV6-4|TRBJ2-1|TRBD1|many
TGTGCCAGCGGCGGACAGGGGCGAGATGAGCAGTTCTTC
CASGGQGRDEQFF
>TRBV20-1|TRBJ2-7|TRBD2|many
TGCAGTGCTAGCGGGAGGAATCGGGCGTACGAGCAGTACTTC
CSASGRNRAYEQYF
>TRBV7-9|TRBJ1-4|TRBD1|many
TGTGCCAGCAGTCGTACAGGGGGTTCAACTAATGAAAAACTGTTTTTT
CASSRTGGSTNEKLFF
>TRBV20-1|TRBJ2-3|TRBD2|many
TGCAGTGCTAGATGGGGGAGGGCCATAGATACGCAGTATTTT
CSARWGRAIDTQYF
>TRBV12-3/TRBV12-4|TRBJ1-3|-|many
TGTGCCAGCAGTACCGCGGGAAACACCATATATTTT
CASSTAGNTIYF
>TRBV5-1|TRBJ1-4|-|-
TGCGCCAGCACAGGACAGCCAGCAACTAATGAAAAACTGTTTTTT
CASTGQPATNEKLFF
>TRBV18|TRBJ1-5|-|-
TGTGCCAGCTCACCACGGGTGTCTGATCAGCCCCAGCATTTT
CASSPRVSDQPQHF
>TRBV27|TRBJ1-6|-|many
TGTGCCAGCAGCGGGGGCGCCTATTCACCCCTCCACTTT
CASSGGAYSPLHF
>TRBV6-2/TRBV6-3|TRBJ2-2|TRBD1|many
TGTGCCAGCACCGACAGGGGGGAGACCGGGGAGCTGTTTTTT
CASTDRGETGELFF
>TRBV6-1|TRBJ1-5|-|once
TGTGCCAGCTTTTTGAGTAGCAATCAGCCCCAGCATTTT
CASFLSSNQPQHF
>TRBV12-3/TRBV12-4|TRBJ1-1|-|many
TGTGCCAGCAGTTTTGGACCTACGAACACTGAAGCTTTCTTT
CASSFGPTNTEAFF
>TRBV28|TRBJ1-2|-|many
TGTGCCAGCAGTCGAGGACGGTATGGCTACACCTTC
CASSRGRYGYTF
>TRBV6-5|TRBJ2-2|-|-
TGTGCCAGCAGGGGACCCATACTATCGGGAAGGATGACCGGGGAGCTGTTTTTT
CASRGPILSGRMTGELFF